The T cell receptor beta chain under discussion was sequenced for a study of somatic mutations in cytotoxic T cells in rheumatoid arthritis. Using immunoSEQ multiplex PCR, the repertoire was profiled, and TCRdb retains in-frame clones only, with some absent. This sample has about 16,000 clones; about 77% occur once, and the top ten carry about a sixth. The V and J ends lost 4 bases and 0 bases respectively, with 10 bases between them. Germline V gene data show CDR1 as LGHNA and CDR2 as YNFKEQ. CDR3 size: 15 residues. Sequencing input: CD8+ T cells sorted from blood. The TCR originated in an adult with rheumatoid arthritis. The genes are TRBV4-2 and TRBJ1-5; D not resolved. The CDR3 region is CASSPSVLSNQPQHF. In DNA form, the CDR3 reads TGTGCCAGCAGCCCCTCGGTACTTAGCAATCAGCCCCAGCATTTT.